This T cell receptor (beta chain) comes out of a study of cytomegalovirus exposure and HLA in healthy donors. Primers: 60 Vbeta forward and 13 Jbeta reverse. Some clones are missing from TCRdb's copy, which holds only in-frame ones; the method was immunoSEQ multiplex PCR. The table has roughly 140,000 clones, approximately 72% seen once; the top ten hold 2.1%. Remarks on this clone: The antigen is undetermined.

Germline-derived CDR1 and CDR2 are MNHEY and SVGAGI. This CDR3 has 14 amino acids. Trimming at V came to 4 bases and at J to 3 bases, leaving 2 bases not matched to a gene. Findings of the study overall: A few of the chains that were CMV-associated were confirmed in vitro to be specific for CMV antigens.

This clonotype originated in a man aged 40-55 years in good health and CMV-seronegative. Material: PBMCs. This chain links TRBV6-5 with TRBJ2-7, with TRBD1 identical over 11 bases. The CDR3 sequence: CASSSGTGGYEQYF. DNA of the CDR3: TGTGCCAGCAGTTCCGGGACAGGGGGCTACGAGCAGTACTTC.